This T cell receptor beta chain came from a study of blood T cell repertoires in COVID-19. The wider study: Samples of COVID-19 (acute and convalescent) were obtained from the United States, Italy and Spain.

The germline gives CDR1 SGHTA, CDR2 FQGTGA. The CDR3 runs to 14 residues. V was pared by 1 base and J by 4 bases, with 8 bases between. Cohorts were assigned according to the clinical history that participants reported. Assay used: immunoSEQ multiplex PCR; TCRdb lists only in-frame clones, some missing. The sample holds about 270,000 clones; about 85% are singletons and the top ten take 2.5% to 3%. The specimen sequenced was PBMCs or T cells enriched from blood (not recorded which). The sequence was obtained from a woman aged 50 to 60 who had recovered from COVID-19. This chain joins TRBV7-3 and TRBJ1-3; D gene uncertain. CDR3 sequence reads: CASSLSGGGNTIYF. CDR3 bases: TGTGCCAGCAGCTTAAGTGGAGGGGGAAACACCATATATTTT.